This T cell receptor beta chain was recorded in a study of OX40 agonist ivuxolimab in advanced cancers. Background on the study: Patients were infused with ivuxolimab every 2 weeks at 0.01 to 10 mg/kg. Participants averaged about 60 years of age (range roughly 23 to 85) and were over 75% male. Prior anti-PD-1, anti-PD-L1 or anti-CTLA-4 therapy did not bar entry, and more than 35% had some. Study-wide points: At 0.1 to 3.0 mg/kg, clonal expansion of CD4+ and CD8+ blood T cells had occurred by week 6.

Only a few counts were recorded for this clone. Its antigen remains unknown. The table came from immunoSEQ multiplex PCR; TCRdb's copy has only in-frame clones and leaves some out. Among about 48,000 clones listed, about 90% were seen once. This CDR3 has 14 amino acids. V lost 6 bases and J 6 bases, leaving 15 bases between the germline ends. The germline V gene has CDR1 MNHNS and CDR2 SASEGT. This rearrangement joins TRBV6-1 to TRBJ2-1; possibly TRBD1 for D (6 bases). The input for sequencing was CD4+ or CD8+ T cells sorted from blood, taken in a trial of the OX40 agonist ivuxolimab. The clonotype comes from an adult with an advanced solid tumor such as melanoma, head and neck, liver or kidney cancer. The CDR3 spells CASRPAGEVNEQFF. The CDR3 DNA is TGTGCCAGCAGGCCGGCAGGGGAAGTCAATGAGCAGTTCTTC.